The 23 T cell receptor beta chains given below trace back to one sample, sequenced in a study of cytotoxic CD8 clonotypes in ibrutinib-treated CLL. TCRdb keeps only in-frame clones here, not all; method: immunoSEQ multiplex PCR. The sample shows approximately 84,000 clones, about four fifths of them seen only once. Sequencing used PBMCs, obtained after 12 months of ibrutinib treatment. These receptors were collected from a human donor with chronic lymphocytic leukemia.

The V and J genes are TRBV7-8 and TRBJ1-1; perhaps TRBD1 as D (5 bases). V lost 2 bases, J lost 9 bases, and 16 bases lay in between. CDR1 and CDR2 (germline): SGHVS, FQNEAQ. This CDR3 is 14 amino acids long. The CDR3 DNA is TGTGCCAGCAGCTTAATAGGGTCGGGACTGAAAGCTTTCTTT. It is translated as CASSLIGSGLKAFF.

This sequence joins TRBV19 and TRBJ1-5; D not resolved. Deletions cut 7 bases from V and 0 bases from J, with 10 bases between. CDR1 and CDR2 (germline): LNHDA, SQIVND (reference sequence). This CDR3 contains 14 residues. CDR3 loop: CASKGVTSNQPQHF. The CDR3 DNA reads as TGTGCCAGTAAGGGCGTTACTAGCAATCAGCCCCAGCATTTT.

The chain joins TRBV7-9 to TRBJ1-4; 9 bases fit TRBD1. Trimming cost V 5 bases and J 6 bases; bases outside gene matches: 7. CDR3 length: 15 residues. Germline V lookup: CDR1 SEHNR, CDR2 FQNEAQ (reference sequence). This CDR3 is CASSRPGQGDEKLFF. In DNA form, the CDR3 reads TGTGCCAGCAGCCGACCGGGACAGGGTGATGAAAAACTGTTTTTT.

The rearrangement uses TRBV28 and TRBJ1-1; D gene uncertain. The V end lost 5 bases, the J end lost 0 bases, and 7 bases lay between the germline ends. The germline CDR1 and CDR2 sequences are MDHEN and SYDVKM. The CDR3 extends over 13 amino acids. The CDR3 region is CASSATLNTEAFF. CDR3 nucleotide sequence: TGTGCCAGCAGTGCGACCCTGAACACTGAAGCTTTCTTT. The entire variable domain, with the rest obtained from reference TRBV28 and TRBJ1-1, is as follows: DVKVTQSSRYLVKRTGEKVFLECVQDMDHENMFWYRQDPGLGLRLIYFSYDVKMKEKGDIPEGYSVSREKKERFSLILESASTNQTSMYLCASSATLNTEAFFGQGTRLTVV.

The V call is TRBV5-4, the J call TRBJ2-5, with 11 bases fitting TRBD1. This CDR3 is 16 amino acids long. The J segment lost 5 bases and the V segment lost 0 bases, leaving 6 bases of the junction unmatched. Germline V gene lookup returns CDR1 SGHNT and CDR2 YYREEE (reference sequence). The CDR3 DNA follows: TGTGCCAGCAGCTTGGCGGGGGACAGGGGGTGGGAGACCCAGTACTTC. Its protein product is CASSLAGDRGWETQYF.

The rearrangement links TRBV2 to TRBJ2-3; D possibly matches TRBD1 or TRBD2 (5 bases each). Trimming cost V 6 bases and J 2 bases, with 12 bases left between them. This CDR3 is built from 14 residues. CDR1 and CDR2 from the germline V gene are SNHLY and FYNNEI. The CDR3 nucleotides read TGTGCCAGCAGGCGGGCAGGGCCCACAGATACGCAGTATTTT. Translated, it gives CASRRAGPTDTQYF.

The V and J genes are TRBV18 and TRBJ2-5; D tentatively reads TRBD1 or TRBD2 (5 bases each). This CDR3 comprises 15 residues. Deletions cut 6 bases from V and 1 base from J, with 15 bases between. Germline CDR1 is KGHSH and CDR2 is LQKENI. CDR3 DNA: TGTGCCAGCTCTTCCCTTCGGGGCGCCCAAGAGACCCAGTACTTC. Amino acid sequence: CASSSLRGAQETQYF.

The chain combines TRBV2 with TRBJ1-1; no firm D call. This CDR3 spans 14 amino acids. V gave up 7 bases and J gave up 0 bases, with 12 bases separating them. Germline CDR1 and CDR2: SNHLY and FYNNEI. This chain's CDR3 is CASKRAVMNTEAFF. CDR3 nucleotide sequence: TGTGCCAGCAAGAGGGCGGTAATGAACACTGAAGCTTTCTTT.

J is TRBJ2-3 and V is TRBV7-2; 9 bases align to TRBD2. V gave up 5 bases and J gave up 2 bases; unmatched junction bases: 11. There are 17 residues in the CDR3. From germline, CDR1 is SGHTA and CDR2 FQGNSA. Here the CDR3 reads CASSPPGLAGITDTQYF. The CDR3 DNA follows: TGTGCCAGCAGCCCCCCCGGTCTAGCGGGGATCACAGATACGCAGTATTTT.

J is TRBJ1-2 and V is TRBV7-2; D may be TRBD1 (5 bases). CDR3 length equals 12 residues. The V gene's germline CDR1 is SGHTA and CDR2 FQGNSA. The V gene lost 8 bases and the J gene lost 5 bases, with 12 bases spanning the gap. The CDR3 DNA sequence: TGTGCCAGCGCCGGTGGGGGGTATGGCTACACCTTC. This translates into CASAGGGYGYTF.

The rearrangement links TRBV9 to TRBJ2-7; 8 nucleotides agree with TRBD1. The J call may be incorrect, as the DNA end agrees better with TRBJ2-5. CDR3 length: 14 amino acids. Germline values: CDR1 SGDLS, CDR2 YYNGEE. The CDR3 DNA is TGTGCCAGCAGCGCCAGGGGGCGCGGGGAGACCCAGTACTTC. This gives the protein CASSARGRGETQYF.

The chain combines TRBV7-6 with TRBJ1-2, with no clear D. CDR1 and CDR2 (germline): SGHVS, FNYEAQ. The CDR3 totals 13 residues. Between the trimmed V and J ends, which lost 0 bases and 6 bases, there was a span of 8 bases. The CDR3 protein is CASSLAPGDGYTF. The CDR3 DNA reads TGTGCCAGCAGCTTAGCGCCTGGGGATGGCTACACCTTC. The whole variable domain, filled in from reference TRBV7-6 and TRBJ1-2, reads GAGVSQSPRYKVTKRGQDVALRCDPISGHVSLYWYRQALGQGPEFLTYFNYEAQQDKSGLPNDRFSAERPEGSISTLTIQRTEQRDSAMYRCASSLAPGDGYTFGSGTRLTVV.

The sample holds one count of this clone. This sequence joins TRBV11-3 and TRBJ2-1; D unclear. CDR3 size: 13 residues. Germline V CDR1 and CDR2: SGHNT, YENEEA. V shed 5 bases and J shed 9 bases, with 14 bases lying between them. The CDR3: CASSPPGRTEQFF. In DNA, the CDR3 is TGTGCCAGCAGCCCCCCCGGACGGACTGAGCAGTTCTTC.

The CDR3 region has the DNA TGTGCCAGCATCAACAGGGATATGGCCGAGCAGTACTTC. It codes for CASINRDMAEQYF. This rearrangement joins TRBV28 to TRBJ2-7; possibly TRBD1 for D (6 bases). V shed 7 bases and J shed 6 bases, with 16 bases lying between them. CDR3 length: 13 residues. Germline V gene data show CDR1 as MDHEN and CDR2 as SYDVKM.

J is TRBJ1-3 and V is TRBV25-1; maybe TRBD1 (5 bases). Germline V lookup: CDR1 MGHDK, CDR2 SYGVNS. CDR3 length equals 13 residues. V lost 5 bases and J lost 1, with 6 bases in between. CDR3 loop: CASSRGSGNTIYF. CDR3 DNA: TGTGCCAGCAGTAGGGGATCTGGAAACACCATATATTTT.

V gene TRBV7-3 combines with J gene TRBJ2-2; D is unclear. The V end lost 5 bases, the J end lost 0 bases, and 10 bases lay between the germline ends. The CDR3 has 15 residues. CDR1 is SGHTA and CDR2 is FQGTGA in the germline V gene. The DNA of the CDR3 is TGTGCCAGCAGCCCCACAGCCGCGAACACCGGGGAGCTGTTTTTT. It codes for CASSPTAANTGELFF.

Only a few counts were recorded for this clone. The chain recombines TRBV4-3 with TRBJ1-1; D not resolved. This CDR3 region has 13 residues. V lost 1 base and J lost 10, with 13 bases in between. Germline loops: CDR1 LGHNA, CDR2 YSLEER. The CDR3 loop reads CASSQGWRSGAFF. DNA for the CDR3: TGCGCCAGCAGCCAAGGGTGGCGGTCGGGAGCTTTCTTT.

The J gene is TRBJ2-7, the V gene TRBV4-3; TRBD1 matches at 9 bases. The CDR3 extends over 15 amino acids. V trimming: 1 base; J trimming: 4 bases; junction bases outside the gene matches: 5. Germline-derived CDR1 and CDR2 are LGHNA and YSLEER. The CDR3 sequence is CASSQAGTGLYEQYF. The DNA of the CDR3 is TGCGCCAGCAGCCAAGCGGGGACAGGGTTGTACGAGCAGTACTTC.

The rearrangement links TRBV10-1 to TRBJ2-7, with D possibly matching TRBD1 (6 bases). This CDR3 has 20 residues. From germline, CDR1 is WNHNN and CDR2 SYGVQD (reference sequence). V gave up 0 bases and J gave up 4 bases, with 28 bases separating them. The CDR3 protein is CASSESPDGVDSKQGYEQYF. The CDR3 DNA is TGCGCCAGCAGTGAGTCCCCAGACGGTGTGGACAGCAAGCAGGGGTACGAGCAGTACTTC.

The rearrangement uses TRBV7-2 and TRBJ2-7, with 8 bases identical to TRBD1. Looked up from germline, CDR1 is SGHTA and CDR2 is FQGNSA. This CDR3 has 16 residues. After removal of 5 bases from V and 3 bases from J, the junction contained 12 bases not matched to a gene. CDR3 protein: CASSPSGGQGVYEQYF. Here the CDR3 DNA reads TGTGCCAGCAGCCCGAGTGGTGGACAGGGTGTCTACGAGCAGTACTTC.

The chain couples TRBV6-1 to TRBJ2-2; unclear D gene. V shed 9 bases and J shed 0 bases, with 11 bases lying between them. The CDR3 consists of 14 residues. Germline CDR1 MNHNS, CDR2 SASEGT. CDR3 in DNA: TGTGCCAGTCACCCGTGGCCGAACACCGGGGAGCTGTTTTTT. Translating gives CASHPWPNTGELFF.

V and J are TRBV28 and TRBJ1-2; no firm D call. Germline CDR1 is MDHEN and CDR2 is SYDVKM. CDR3 length equals 10 residues. Trimming took off 6 bases at V and 5 bases at J, with 4 bases between the two ends. The CDR3 loop reads CASREYGYTF. The CDR3 DNA reads as TGTGCCAGCAGGGAGTATGGCTACACCTTC.

In nucleotides, the CDR3 is TGTGCCAGCAGCTTCTTTAGGAGTAACACTGAAGCTTTCTTT. Residues: CASSFFRSNTEAFF. The chain couples TRBV5-4 to TRBJ1-1; D is uncertain. CDR1 and CDR2 (germline): SGHNT, YYREEE (reference sequence). This CDR3 comprises 14 residues. V lost 2 bases to trimming and J lost 2 bases, with 10 bases between them.